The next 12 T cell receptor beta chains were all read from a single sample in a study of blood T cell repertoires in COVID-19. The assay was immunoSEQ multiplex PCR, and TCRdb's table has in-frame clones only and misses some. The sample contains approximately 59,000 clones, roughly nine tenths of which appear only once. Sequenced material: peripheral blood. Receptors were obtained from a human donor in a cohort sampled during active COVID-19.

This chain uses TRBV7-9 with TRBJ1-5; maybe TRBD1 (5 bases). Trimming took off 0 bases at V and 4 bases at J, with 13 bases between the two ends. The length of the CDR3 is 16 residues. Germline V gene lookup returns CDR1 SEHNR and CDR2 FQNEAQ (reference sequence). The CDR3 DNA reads TGTGCCAGCAGCTTAGCGCGGGGGTGGTTAAATCAGCCCCAGCATTTT. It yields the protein CASSLARGWLNQPQHF.

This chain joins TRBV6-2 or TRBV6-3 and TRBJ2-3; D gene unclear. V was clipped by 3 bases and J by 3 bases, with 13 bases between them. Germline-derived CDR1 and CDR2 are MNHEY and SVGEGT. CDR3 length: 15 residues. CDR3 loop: CASSYASSRTDTQYF. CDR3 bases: TGTGCCAGCAGTTATGCCTCCTCGAGGACAGATACGCAGTATTTT.

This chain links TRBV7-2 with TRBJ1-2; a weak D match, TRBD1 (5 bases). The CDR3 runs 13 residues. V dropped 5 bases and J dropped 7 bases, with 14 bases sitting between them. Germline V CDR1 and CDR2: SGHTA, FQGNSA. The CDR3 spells CASSTGTGVGYTF. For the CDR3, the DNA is TGTGCCAGCAGCACGGGGACGGGGGTTGGCTACACCTTC.

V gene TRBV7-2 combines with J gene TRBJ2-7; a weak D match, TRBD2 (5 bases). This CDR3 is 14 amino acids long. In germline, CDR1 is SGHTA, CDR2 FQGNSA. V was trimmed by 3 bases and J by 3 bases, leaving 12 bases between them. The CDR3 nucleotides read TGTGCCAGCAGCTTGACCTTCGGGGTCTACGAGCAGTACTTC. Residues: CASSLTFGVYEQYF.

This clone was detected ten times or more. CDR3 sequence reads: CAWSRGGLNTGELFF. The CDR3 DNA reads as TGTGCCTGGAGTCGAGGTGGACTCAACACCGGGGAGCTGTTTTTT. The chain uses TRBV30 and TRBJ2-2, with a possible D match to TRBD2 (5 bases). Between the trimmed V and J ends, which lost 2 bases and 2 bases, there was a span of 12 bases. The length of the CDR3 is 15 residues. The V gene's germline CDR1 is GTSNPN and CDR2 SVGIG (reference sequence). Variable domain in full (rest from reference TRBV30 and TRBJ2-2): SQTIHQWPATLVQPVGSPLSLECTVEGTSNPNLYWYRQAAGRGLQLLFYSVGIGQISSEVPQNLSASRPQDRQFILSSKKLLLSDSGFYLCAWSRGGLNTGELFFGEGSRLTVL.

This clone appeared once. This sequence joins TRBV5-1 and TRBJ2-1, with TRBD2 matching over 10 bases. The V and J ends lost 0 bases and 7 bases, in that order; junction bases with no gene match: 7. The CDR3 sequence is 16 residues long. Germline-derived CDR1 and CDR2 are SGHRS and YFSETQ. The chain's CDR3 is CASSLALAGRGNEQFF. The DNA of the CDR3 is TGCGCCAGCAGCTTGGCACTAGCGGGGCGAGGGAATGAGCAGTTCTTC.

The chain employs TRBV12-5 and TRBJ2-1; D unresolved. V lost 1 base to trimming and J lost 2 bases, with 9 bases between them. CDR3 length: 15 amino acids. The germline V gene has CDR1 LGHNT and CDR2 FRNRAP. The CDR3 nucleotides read TGTGCTAGTGGTTTGGCATTTACTGCCTACAATGAGCAGTTCTTC. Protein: CASGLAFTAYNEQFF.

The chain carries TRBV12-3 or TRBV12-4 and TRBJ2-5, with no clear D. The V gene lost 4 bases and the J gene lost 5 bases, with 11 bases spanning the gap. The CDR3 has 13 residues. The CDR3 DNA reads TGTGCCAGCAGTTATTGGCTCGTGGAGACCCAGTACTTC. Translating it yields CASSYWLVETQYF.

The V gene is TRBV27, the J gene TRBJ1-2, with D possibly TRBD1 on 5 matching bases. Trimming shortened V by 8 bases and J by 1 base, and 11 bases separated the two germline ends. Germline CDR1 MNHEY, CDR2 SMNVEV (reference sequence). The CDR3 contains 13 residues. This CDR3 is CASGRGFNYGYTF. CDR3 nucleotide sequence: TGTGCCAGCGGTAGGGGTTTTAACTATGGCTACACCTTC.

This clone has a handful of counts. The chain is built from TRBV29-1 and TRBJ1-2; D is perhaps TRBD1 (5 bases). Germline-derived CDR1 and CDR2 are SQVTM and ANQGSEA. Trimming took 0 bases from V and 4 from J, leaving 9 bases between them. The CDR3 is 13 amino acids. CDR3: CSVEDRQTYGYTF. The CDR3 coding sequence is TGCAGCGTTGAAGACCGACAGACCTATGGCTACACCTTC.

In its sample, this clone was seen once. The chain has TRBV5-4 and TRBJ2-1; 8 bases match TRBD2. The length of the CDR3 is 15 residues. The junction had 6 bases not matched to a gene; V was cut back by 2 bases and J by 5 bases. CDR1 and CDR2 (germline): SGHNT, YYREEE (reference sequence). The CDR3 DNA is TGTGCCAGCAGCTTCGGGGGCGGGGGGAACAATGAGCAGTTCTTC. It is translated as CASSFGGGGNNEQFF.

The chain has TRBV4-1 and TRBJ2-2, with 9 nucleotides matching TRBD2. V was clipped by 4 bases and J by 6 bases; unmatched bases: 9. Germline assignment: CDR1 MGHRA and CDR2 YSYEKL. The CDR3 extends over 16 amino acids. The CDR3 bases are TGCGCCAGCAGCCCGACAATTGAGCGGGGGGCCGGGGAGCTGTTTTTT. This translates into CASSPTIERGAGELFF.